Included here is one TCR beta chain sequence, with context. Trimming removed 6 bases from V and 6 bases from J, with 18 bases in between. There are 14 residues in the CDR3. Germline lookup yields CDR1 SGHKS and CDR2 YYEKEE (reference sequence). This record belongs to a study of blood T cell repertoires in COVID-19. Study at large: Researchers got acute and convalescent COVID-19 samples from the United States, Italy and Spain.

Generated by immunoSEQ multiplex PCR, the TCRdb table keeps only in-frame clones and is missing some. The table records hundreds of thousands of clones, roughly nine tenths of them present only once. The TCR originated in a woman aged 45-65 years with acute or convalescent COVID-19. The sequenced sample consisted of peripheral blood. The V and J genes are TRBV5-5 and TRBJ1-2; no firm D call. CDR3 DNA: TGTGCCAGCATGCTAGATGGAGGATGGAATGGCTACACCTTC. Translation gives CASMLDGGWNGYTF.